The 14 T cell receptor beta chains listed next were all sequenced from one sample in a study of blood T cells in healthy people across ages. Through a sample-barcoded 5' primer and a J-beta primer mix, a second PCR was run for roughly 6 to 11 cycles. MiXCR, applied by TCRdb to the 5' RACE reads, yields one record per CDR3 protein. The data show roughly 2 million distinct CDR3 sequences, 40% to 55% seen once. The sample was blood. The receptors come from a woman in her thirties or forties in good health.

Written as DNA, the CDR3 is TGTGCCAGCAGGAACACGAACTACGAGCAGTACTTC. Translation gives CASRNTNYEQYF. The chain has TRBV28 and TRBJ2-7; D gene ambiguous. Trimming removed 6 bases at V and 3 bases at J, with 9 bases between. CDR3 length: 12 amino acids. Germline V gene data show CDR1 as MDHEN and CDR2 as SYDVKM.

This clonotype was seen only once. V is TRBV7-9 and J is TRBJ1-2; 7 bases are shared with TRBD1. V lost 4 bases to trimming and J lost 5 bases; unmatched junction nucleotides: 4. The germline V gene has CDR1 SEHNR and CDR2 FQNEAQ (reference sequence). The CDR3 covers 13 residues. CDR3 residues: CASSWDSGYGYTF. In DNA form, the CDR3 reads TGTGCCAGCAGCTGGGACAGTGGGTATGGCTACACCTTC. Supplemented by reference TRBV7-9 and TRBJ1-2, the full variable domain reads DTGVSQNPRHKITKRGQNVTFRCDPISEHNRLYWYRQTLGQGPEFLTYFQNEAQLEKSRLLSDRFSAERPKGSFSTLEIQRTEQGDSAMYLCASSWDSGYGYTFGSGTRLTVV.

This clonotype has more than one count but fewer than ten. One junction end does not reproduce the germline sequence, and a read error may be involved. The genes are TRBV24-1 and TRBJ2-3, with D unresolved. The germline gives CDR1 KGHDR, CDR2 SFDVKD. The CDR3 is 17 residues long. The CDR3 sequence is CATSDLRVRLPTYTQYF. CDR3 bases: TGTGCCACCAGTGATTTGCGGGTCCGGCTTCCCACATATACGCAGTATTTT.

The genes are TRBV29-1 and TRBJ1-1; TRBD1 matches at 10 bases. Per germline, CDR1 SQVTM and CDR2 ANQGSEA. J gave up 8 bases and V 5 bases, and 8 bases lay outside the gene matches. The CDR3 consists of 13 residues. The CDR3 DNA sequence: TGCAGCGTTCGACAGGGGGCTGATCAAGAAGCTTTCTTT. Amino acid sequence: CSVRQGADQEAFF.

This chain links TRBV7-2 with TRBJ2-1, with D possibly matching TRBD1 (6 bases). Germline lookup yields CDR1 SGHTA and CDR2 FQGNSA. This CDR3 is 14 amino acids long. V was clipped by 3 bases and J by 3 bases, with 9 bases between them. The CDR3 is CASSFRDNYNEQFF. The CDR3 coding sequence is TGTGCCAGCAGCTTCCGGGACAACTACAATGAGCAGTTCTTC.

V gene TRBV20-1 combines with J gene TRBJ1-5, with D possibly TRBD1 on 5 matching bases. V was cut by 2 bases and J by 3 bases, with 8 bases left in between. The CDR3 runs 13 residues. Germline CDR1 and CDR2: DFQATT and SNEGSKA (reference sequence). The CDR3 reads CSARWGLNQPQHF. The DNA of the CDR3 is TGCAGTGCTAGATGGGGACTCAATCAGCCCCAGCATTTT.

The chain carries TRBV9 and TRBJ1-5; D remains unclear. V was shortened by 0 bases and J by 4 bases, with 11 bases between the two germline ends. Germline V CDR1 and CDR2: SGDLS, YYNGEE. This CDR3 region has 15 residues. The CDR3 region has the DNA TGTGCCAGCAGCGTAGCGGACGGGATGAATCAGCCCCAGCATTTT. This translates into CASSVADGMNQPQHF.

The chain recombines TRBV10-3 with TRBJ2-1; unclear D gene. Deletions cut 2 bases from V and 4 bases from J, with 9 bases between. The CDR3 runs to 14 residues. CDR1 is ENHRY and CDR2 is SYGVKD in the germline V gene. This chain's CDR3 is CAISEPAEYNEQFF. For the CDR3, the DNA is TGTGCCATCAGTGAGCCGGCAGAGTACAATGAGCAGTTCTTC.

V and J are TRBV20-1 and TRBJ2-1, with D maybe TRBD1 (5 bases). Between the trimmed V and J ends, which lost 3 bases and 10 bases, there was a span of 16 bases. CDR1 DFQATT and CDR2 SNEGSKA come from the germline V gene (reference sequence). The CDR3 is 13 residues long. The CDR3 sequence is CSASSGQAREQFF. The CDR3 DNA follows: TGCAGTGCTAGTTCTGGACAAGCTAGAGAGCAGTTCTTC.

V is TRBV9 and J is TRBJ2-3, with TRBD1 identical over 7 bases. Germline CDR1 is SGDLS and CDR2 is YYNGEE. The CDR3 is 14 residues long. The junction had 8 bases not matched to a gene; V was cut back by 6 bases and J by 4 bases. The CDR3 region is CASNARQGSDTQYF. The CDR3 DNA is TGTGCCAGCAACGCAAGACAGGGCTCAGATACGCAGTATTTT.

The chain employs TRBV20-1 and TRBJ2-5; a possible D gene is TRBD1 (5 bases). The length of the CDR3 is 13 residues. Looked up from germline, CDR1 is DFQATT and CDR2 is SNEGSKA (reference sequence). The V end lost 6 bases, the J end lost 4 bases, and 15 bases lay between the germline ends. The CDR3 region has the DNA TGCAGTGCCCCTCCGGGCAGGGTAGAGACCCAGTACTTC. Amino acid sequence: CSAPPGRVETQYF.

The chain couples TRBV20-1 to TRBJ2-7, with 8 bases matching TRBD1. J gave up 0 bases and V 6 bases, and 7 bases lay outside the gene matches. The CDR3 has 14 residues. Germline values: CDR1 DFQATT, CDR2 SNEGSKA (reference sequence). Here the CDR3 DNA reads TGCAGTGCCAGGGGACAGGATACCTCCTACGAGCAGTACTTC. Protein product: CSARGQDTSYEQYF.

V gene TRBV13 combines with J gene TRBJ2-7; 8 bases line up with TRBD2. The trim removed 3 bases at V and 6 bases at J, leaving 10 bases unmatched. Germline loops: CDR1 PRHDT, CDR2 FYEKMQ (reference sequence). The CDR3 is 15 amino acids. The DNA for the CDR3 is TGTGCCAGCAGCTTGATTGGGACTAGGAATACCGAGCAGTACTTC. Translation gives CASSLIGTRNTEQYF.

The chain is built from TRBV4-3 and TRBJ2-5; 11 nucleotides agree with TRBD2. CDR1 and CDR2 (germline): LGHNA, YSLEER. This CDR3 region has 17 residues. J lost 2 bases, V lost 1 base, and 6 bases had no gene match. The CDR3 loop reads CASSQGFLAGGQETQYF. The CDR3 DNA sequence: TGCGCCAGCAGCCAAGGTTTCTTAGCGGGGGGGCAAGAGACCCAGTACTTC.